This entry lists 21 T cell receptor beta chains sequenced from one sample in a study of CD8 T cells in ankylosing spondylitis. TCRdb re-called the 5' RACE reads with MiXCR, one entry per CDR3 protein. The sample carries tens of thousands of distinct CDR3 sequences, roughly 7.4% recorded once. The material sequenced was blood, either unsorted or a sorted T cell fraction (not recorded which). All receptors come from a female donor with ankylosing spondylitis or in good health (not recorded which).

The table lists this clonotype with many counts. V gene TRBV12-3 or TRBV12-4 combines with J gene TRBJ2-3, with 8 bases matching TRBD1. This CDR3 has 12 amino acids. After removal of 6 bases from V and 6 bases from J, the junction contained 2 bases not matched to a gene. The CDR3 DNA follows: TGTGCCAGCAGCCGGACAGGGGATACGCAGTATTTT. This encodes CASSRTGDTQYF.

This clonotype was observed at least ten times. The chain uses TRBV5-1 and TRBJ2-3; either TRBD1 or TRBD2 may supply D (5 bases each). Germline CDR1 reads SGHRS; CDR2 reads YFSETQ. Trimming left V 4 bases short and J 4 bases short, with 10 bases between. The CDR3 spans 13 residues. The CDR3 loop is CASSLLGADTQYF. The DNA of the CDR3 is TGCGCCAGCAGCCTTTTGGGGGCAGATACGCAGTATTTT.

The sample holds many counts of this clonotype. V usage is TRBV5-1 and J usage is TRBJ2-5, with TRBD1 as a possible D gene (5 bases). Germline-derived CDR1 and CDR2 are SGHRS and YFSETQ. V was shortened by 1 base and J by 2 bases, with 6 bases between the two germline ends. The CDR3 spans 13 residues. The CDR3 sequence is CASSLSGQETQYF. DNA for the CDR3: TGCGCCAGCAGCTTGTCAGGGCAAGAGACCCAGTACTTC.

The V and J genes are TRBV11-2 and TRBJ1-5; D remains ambiguous. This CDR3 is built from 15 residues. V lost 0 bases, J lost 0 bases, and 6 bases lay in between. The germline CDR1 and CDR2 sequences are SGHAT and FQNNGV. The CDR3 DNA sequence: TGTGCCAGCAGCTTAGATATGCCTAGCAATCAGCCCCAGCATTTT. This translates into CASSLDMPSNQPQHF.

This clonotype was counted many times. The chain is built from TRBV15 and TRBJ1-1; a weak D match, TRBD1 (5 bases). Germline CDR1 is LNHNV and CDR2 is YYDKDF (reference sequence). Trimming shortened V by 6 bases and J by 8 bases, and 16 bases separated the two germline ends. There are 13 residues in the CDR3. The chain's CDR3 is CATSRPGTPEAFF. The CDR3 nucleotides read TGTGCCACCAGTCGTCCAGGGACCCCGGAAGCTTTCTTT.

This clonotype was counted ten times or more. This chain uses TRBV29-1 with TRBJ2-5; D unresolved. Germline CDR1 SQVTM, CDR2 ANQGSEA. V lost 3 bases, J lost 2 bases, and 13 bases lay in between. The CDR3 contains 14 residues. The CDR3 here is CSVDSGGRQETQYF. The CDR3 DNA is TGCAGCGTTGATTCGGGTGGTCGGCAAGAGACCCAGTACTTC.

The genes are TRBV5-1 and TRBJ1-5; the D gene is possibly TRBD1 (5 bases). Germline lookup yields CDR1 SGHRS and CDR2 YFSETQ. The ends were cut back, 4 bases at V and 4 bases at J, with 12 bases in the middle. The length of the CDR3 is 14 residues. The CDR3 coding sequence is TGCGCCAGCAGCACCCGGGACGCTAATCAGCCCCAGCATTTT. It is translated as CASSTRDANQPQHF.

Worth noting for this clonotype: A much more abundant neighbour one base away suggests this may be a read error. The CDR3, as DNA: TGCAGCGTTGAAGCTCTAAGGGGAGGCGACTATGGCTACACCTTC. It yields the protein CSVEALRGGDYGYTF. This chain links TRBV29-1 with TRBJ1-2; a weak D match, TRBD1 (5 bases). Trimming shortened V by 1 base and J by 3 bases, and 15 bases separated the two germline ends. The CDR3 totals 15 residues. Germline V gene data show CDR1 as SQVTM and CDR2 as ANQGSEA.

This clonotype was seen many times. This chain links TRBV5-1 with TRBJ2-1; 11 bases line up with TRBD2. The CDR3 has 16 amino acids. Germline V CDR1 and CDR2: SGHRS, YFSETQ. The trim removed 5 bases at V and 4 bases at J, leaving 8 bases unmatched. The CDR3 region is CASRGFGTSGYNEQFF. The DNA of the CDR3 is TGCGCCAGCAGAGGTTTCGGGACTAGCGGATACAATGAGCAGTTCTTC.

In this sample, this clonotype turned up many times. Written as DNA, the CDR3 is TGTGCCAGCAGCTTAAGCAATCAGCCCCAGCATTTT. Encoded protein: CASSLSNQPQHF. The chain links TRBV7-8 to TRBJ1-5; D remains ambiguous. The germline CDR1 and CDR2 sequences are SGHVS and FQNEAQ. Deletions cut 2 bases from V and 1 base from J, with 0 bases between. CDR3 size: 12 residues.

Concerning this clonotype: Given a much more abundant clone one base away, this may be a read error. The chain uses TRBV5-1 and TRBJ2-1, with a weak D call TRBD2 (5 bases). The germline V gene has CDR1 SGHRS and CDR2 YFSETQ. This CDR3 has 15 residues. The CDR3 here is CVSSSPSGAYNEQFF. The CDR3 nucleotides are TGCGTCAGCAGCTCCCCCAGCGGTGCTTACAATGAGCAGTTCTTC.

This clonotype was picked up many times. This rearrangement joins TRBV24-1 to TRBJ2-1; D may be TRBD2 (5 bases). From germline, CDR1 is KGHDR and CDR2 SFDVKD. There are 17 residues in the CDR3. Trimming cost V 0 bases and J 7 bases, with 18 bases left between them. The CDR3 region has the DNA TGTGCCACCAGTGATTTGTACCACAGAGAGGGCCTTAATGAGCAGTTCTTC. Its protein is CATSDLYHREGLNEQFF.

In DNA form, the CDR3 reads TGTGCCAGCCGTCGCGGGCCAGATGAAAAACTGTTTTTT. As protein: CASRRGPDEKLFF. The chain joins TRBV5-5 to TRBJ1-4; D is uncertain. The V gene lost 7 bases and the J gene lost 6 bases, with 13 bases spanning the gap. CDR1 and CDR2 from the germline V gene are SGHKS and YYEKEE (reference sequence). The CDR3 runs 13 residues.

This clonotype was detected many times. The CDR3, as DNA: TGCAGTGCTAGAGTCGGGGTGAGGACTGAAGCTTTCTTT. The encoded protein is CSARVGVRTEAFF. V usage is TRBV20-1 and J usage is TRBJ1-1, with D hard to call. V lost 1 base, J lost 5 bases, and 11 bases lay in between. The CDR3 sequence is 13 residues long. Germline CDR1 is DFQATT and CDR2 is SNEGSKA (reference sequence).

In its sample, this clonotype was seen many times. The chain combines TRBV5-1 with TRBJ1-5; D gene ambiguous. V dropped 4 bases and J dropped 5 bases, with 4 bases sitting between them. The CDR3 is 11 amino acids. Per germline, CDR1 SGHRS and CDR2 YFSETQ. The DNA of the CDR3 is TGCGCCAGCAGCCGGGATCAGCCCCAGCATTTT. Its protein is CASSRDQPQHF.

This clonotype has a count of ten or more. The CDR3 DNA sequence: TGTGCCAGCAGCCAAGCATCGAGCACAGATACGCAGTATTTT. Its translation: CASSQASSTDTQYF. The gene calls are TRBV3-1 and TRBJ2-3; D is undetermined. The germline V gene encodes CDR1 LGHDT and CDR2 YNNKEL (reference sequence). CDR3 size: 14 residues. V was trimmed by 1 base and J by 0 bases, leaving 5 bases between them.

In this sample, this clonotype turned up many times. The gene calls are TRBV20-1 and TRBJ2-1; the D is unclear. Trimming stripped 3 bases from V and 0 bases from J, with 6 bases between. In germline, CDR1 is DFQATT, CDR2 SNEGSKA (reference sequence). This CDR3 comprises 13 residues. The CDR3 DNA reads TGCAGTGCTAGTCGGGCCTCCTACAATGAGCAGTTCTTC. Its translation is CSASRASYNEQFF.

This clonotype occurred many times. J is TRBJ1-3 and V is TRBV3-1, with D possibly matching TRBD1 (5 bases). Germline V gene data show CDR1 as LGHDT and CDR2 as YNNKEL (reference sequence). The CDR3 sequence is 13 residues long. V lost 4 bases, J lost 3 bases, and 7 bases lay in between. The CDR3 reads CASSLTVGNTIYF. The CDR3 nucleotides read TGTGCCAGCAGCCTGACAGTTGGAAACACCATATATTTT.

In its sample, this clonotype was seen many times. The CDR3 region has the DNA TGTGCCAGCAGTTGGTTAGCCAGGGCAGATACGCAGTATTTT. As protein: CASSWLARADTQYF. This sequence joins TRBV12-3 or TRBV12-4 and TRBJ2-3; D might be TRBD1 (5 bases). Trimming cost V 4 bases and J 4 bases, with 12 bases left between them. CDR3 length equals 14 residues.

This clonotype was seen more than once but under ten times. This chain joins TRBV30 and TRBJ2-7; D gene unclear. The CDR3 has 11 amino acids. V lost 4 bases and J 6 bases, leaving 10 bases between the germline ends. Germline assignment: CDR1 GTSNPN and CDR2 SVGIG (reference sequence). In DNA form, the CDR3 reads TGTGCCTGGAAGTTTAGGACCGAGCAGTACTTC. Its translation is CAWKFRTEQYF.

Ten or more counts support this clonotype. The rearrangement joins TRBV6-2 or TRBV6-3 to TRBJ2-7; D is perhaps TRBD2 (5 bases). Germline V gene data show CDR1 as MNHEY and CDR2 as SVGEGT. V dropped 6 bases and J dropped 3 bases, with 18 bases sitting between them. CDR3 length: 15 amino acids. The CDR3 DNA reads TGTGCCAGCAGAGACGCGGCTCTCGGGGTCTACGAGCAGTACTTC. It codes for CASRDAALGVYEQYF.